These 11 T cell receptor beta chains share one sample of origin, sequenced in a study of T cell clonality in common variable immunodeficiency. Data came from immunoSEQ multiplex PCR; TCRdb stores just in-frame clones and leaves some out. This repertoire holds about 43,000 clones, and none appear only once. Sequenced: peripheral blood mononuclear cells. The source of these receptors is a person aged 18-69 years in good health.

Turning to this clone: A much bigger clone sits one base away, suggesting this may be a read error. The DNA read from the CDR3 is TGCAGTGCTGCCCGGACAGGGGAACCG. Its protein is CSAARTGEP. The whole CDR3 protein reads CSAARTGEPQYF. The V call is TRBV20-1, the J call TRBJ2-3; the match to TRBD1 covers 9 bases. The CDR3 end lies 3 residues beyond the end of the read and is filled in from the germline J gene. Looked up from germline, CDR1 is DFQATT and CDR2 is SNEGSKA (reference sequence). This CDR3 region has 12 residues.

With respect to this clone: This may stem from a read error, because a much larger clone lies one nucleotide away. The CDR3 is cut off 3 residues early in the read; its end comes from the germline J gene. Other DNA sequences in this sample translate to the same CDR3. The rearrangement uses TRBV19 and TRBJ2-3, with 9 bases matching TRBD1. The CDR3 extends over 14 amino acids. The germline CDR1 and CDR2 sequences are LNHDA and SQIVND (reference sequence). CDR3: CASSMGQGRDTQYF. The DNA read from the CDR3 is TGCGCCAGTAGTATGGGACAGGGAAGGGATACG.

This clone was detected many times. Sequencing ends 3 residues short of the CDR3 end; the germline J gene provides the rest. The rearrangement links TRBV11-3 to TRBJ1-3; D remains ambiguous. The germline CDR1 and CDR2 sequences are SGHNT and YENEEA. This CDR3 is built from 15 residues. The sequenced CDR3 bases are TGTGCAAGTCGCTTAGCGTTTTTACAGGGAAACACC. This translates into CASRLAFLQGNT. The whole CDR3 is CASRLAFLQGNTIYF. Looking up the rest from reference TRBV11-3 and TRBJ1-3 gives the full variable domain: EAGVVQSPRYKIIEKKQPVAFWCNPISGHNTLYWYLQNLGQGPELLIRYENEEAVDDSQLPKDRFSAERLKGVDSTLKIQPAELGDSAVYLCASRLAFLQGNTIYFGEGSWLTVV.

In this sample, this clone turned up many times. The read stops 3 residues short of the end of the CDR3; the missing end is completed from the germline J gene. The rearrangement joins TRBV6-4 to TRBJ2-1, with D hard to call. This CDR3 has 16 amino acids. Per the germline V gene, CDR1 is MRHNA and CDR2 is SNTAGT. V lost 2 bases and J lost 1, with 12 bases in between. The covered CDR3 bases are TGTGCCAGCAGTGACGGTTTAGCTTGGTCCTACAATGAG. Its protein product is CASSDGLAWSYNE. The CDR3 reads in full as CASSDGLAWSYNEQFF.

This clone was seen at least ten times. The read falls 3 residues short of the CDR3 end, and the missing part is taken from the germline J gene. The chain couples TRBV2 to TRBJ2-3, with D possibly being TRBD1 (6 bases). CDR1 is SNHLY, CDR2 FYNNEI, per germline. The CDR3 contains 13 residues. Trimming cost V 6 bases and J 8 bases, with 15 bases left between them. CDR3 protein: CASRLYRESTQYF. The sequenced part of the CDR3 DNA is TGTGCCAGCAGGCTATACAGGGAAAGTACG. Full variable domain (remainder filled in from reference TRBV2 and TRBJ2-3): EPEVTQTPSHQVTQMGQEVILRCVPISNHLYFYWYRQILGQKVEFLVSFYNNEISEKSEIFDDQFSVERPDGSNFTLKIRSTKLEDSAMYFCASRLYRESTQYFGPGTRLTVL.

Ten or more counts support this clone. Sequencing ends 3 residues short of the CDR3 end; the germline J gene provides the rest. The chain has TRBV19 and TRBJ2-2, with 9 bases identical to TRBD2. CDR3 size: 16 residues. The junction had 8 bases not matched to a gene; V was cut back by 5 bases and J by 4 bases. The germline V gene encodes CDR1 LNHDA and CDR2 SQIVND (reference sequence). CDR3 DNA (partial): TGTGCCAGTAGTGGGACGCTAGCGGGGCCCACCGGGGAG. It codes for CASSGTLAGPTGE. The full-length CDR3 reads as CASSGTLAGPTGELFF.

In its sample, this clone was seen many times. The CDR3 end is not reached by the read, which stops 3 residues before it; the germline J gene fills it in. The chain employs TRBV5-6 and TRBJ2-5; maybe TRBD1 (6 bases). The V end was cut by 7 bases, the J end by 5 bases, with 12 bases between. The CDR3 is 12 residues long. CDR1 SGHDT and CDR2 YYEEEE come from the germline V gene. CDR3 DNA (partial): TGTGCCAGCGACAGGCTAGGGGAGACC. The encoded protein is CASDRLGET. The whole CDR3 region reads CASDRLGETQYF.

A few counts support this clone. The CDR3 is cut off 3 residues early in the read; its end comes from the germline J gene. The chain has TRBV18 and TRBJ1-2, with 9 bases fitting TRBD1. CDR3 size: 14 residues. Germline V gene sequence: CDR1 KGHSH, CDR2 LQKENI. This chain's CDR3 is CASSPRITGGVYTF. CDR3 bases read: TGTGCCAGCTCACCAAGGATCACAGGGGGCGTC. The full variable domain, its missing parts supplied by reference TRBV18 and TRBJ1-2, is NAGVMQNPRHLVRRRGQEARLRCSPMKGHSHVYWYRQLPEEGLKFMVYLQKENIIDESGMPKERFSAEFPKEGPSILRIQQVVRGDSAAYFCASSPRITGGVYTFGSGTRLTVV.

This clone was observed many times. The read halts 3 residues ahead of the CDR3 end, with the missing end drawn from the germline J gene. V gene TRBV2 combines with J gene TRBJ2-5; 9 positions match TRBD2. This CDR3 has 15 residues. The junction had 5 bases not matched to a gene; V was cut back by 5 bases and J by 1 base. CDR1 SNHLY and CDR2 FYNNEI come from the germline V gene. CDR3 DNA (partial): TGTGCCAGCAGTTTGACTAGCGGTCTCCAAGAGACC. Translating gives CASSLTSGLQET. The full CDR3 is CASSLTSGLQETQYF.

A word on this clone: The read finishes 3 residues shy of the CDR3 end, and the germline J gene is used to complete it. The chain joins TRBV5-6 to TRBJ2-1; no clear D. Trimming removed 7 bases at V and 7 bases at J, with 15 bases between. The CDR3 is 13 residues long. CDR1 is SGHDT and CDR2 is YYEEEE in the germline V gene. CDR3 DNA (partial): TGTGCCAGCGGCCTAAACAAGGGTAATGAG. As protein: CASGLNKGNE. The full CDR3 reads CASGLNKGNEQFF.

This clone was seen at least ten times. CDR3 sequence reads: CASSLSGGDYGYTF. The DNA read from the CDR3 is TGCGCCAGCAGCCTTAGTGGGGGGGACTATGGC. J is TRBJ1-2 and V is TRBV5-1; D might be TRBD1 (5 bases). The CDR3 end lies 3 residues beyond the end of the read and is filled in from the germline J gene. V was pared by 4 bases and J by 3 bases, with 13 bases between. Germline-derived CDR1 and CDR2 are SGHRS and YFSETQ. This CDR3 comprises 14 residues.